This entry lists 16 T cell receptor beta chains sequenced from one sample in a study of blood T cells in healthy people across ages. A second 7 to 11 cycle PCR used barcoded and J-beta primers. TCRdb analysed the 5' RACE reads with MiXCR anew, one entry per CDR3 protein. This table has 600,000 or so distinct CDR3 sequences, approximately 30% appearing once. The source material was blood. Receptors originate from a woman at least 80 years old in good health.

The chain employs TRBV7-6 and TRBJ2-2; D may be TRBD2 (6 bases). This CDR3 is built from 15 residues. V lost 1 base to trimming and J lost 8 bases, with 14 bases between them. Germline V lookup: CDR1 SGHVS, CDR2 FNYEAQ. DNA of the CDR3: TGTGCCAGCAGCTTAGATCGTACTAGCCTGGGGGAGCTGTTTTTT. It specifies CASSLDRTSLGELFF. The whole variable domain, remainder taken from reference TRBV7-6 and TRBJ2-2, is GAGVSQSPRYKVTKRGQDVALRCDPISGHVSLYWYRQALGQGPEFLTYFNYEAQQDKSGLPNDRFSAERPEGSISTLTIQRTEQRDSAMYRCASSLDRTSLGELFFGEGSRLTVL.

The chain combines TRBV6-1 with TRBJ1-5; perhaps TRBD1 as D (5 bases). V lost 3 bases to trimming and J lost 6 bases, with 12 bases between them. The CDR3 contains 14 residues. CDR1 and CDR2 (germline): MNHNS, SASEGT. CDR3 protein: CASSEMGGGQPQHF. CDR3 DNA sequence: TGTGCCAGCAGTGAGATGGGGGGAGGTCAGCCCCAGCATTTT.

The chain recombines TRBV7-2 with TRBJ2-5, with D possibly TRBD2 on 5 matching bases. V was cut by 5 bases and J by 4 bases, with 26 bases left in between. In germline, CDR1 is SGHTA, CDR2 FQGNSA. This CDR3 has 18 amino acids. CDR3 amino acids: CASSRRIDRAPEGETQYF. The CDR3 DNA sequence: TGTGCCAGCAGCAGAAGGATAGATCGGGCACCTGAGGGAGAGACCCAGTACTTC. Variable domain in full (rest from reference TRBV7-2 and TRBJ2-5): GAGVSQSPSNKVTEKGKDVELRCDPISGHTALYWYRQSLGQGLEFLIYFQGNSAPDKSGLPSDRFSAERTGGSVSTLTIQRTQQEDSAVYLCASSRRIDRAPEGETQYFGPGTRLLVL.

The sample holds one count of this clonotype. A much larger clone differs by one base, so this may be a read error. The chain employs TRBV5-1 and TRBJ2-7, with 10 positions matching TRBD1. CDR1 and CDR2 (germline): SGHRS, YFSETQ. Losses at the gene ends were 3 bases for V and 2 bases for J; bases not matched to a gene: 5. The CDR3 length is 15 residues. The CDR3 region is CASSSGQGTTYEQYF. The CDR3 coding sequence is TGCGCCAGCAGCTCGGGACAGGGGACTACCTACGAGCAGTACTTC.

This clonotype was seen only a few times. This may come from a read error, since a much larger clone is one base off. The chain uses TRBV5-1 and TRBJ1-6; unclear D gene. Germline CDR1 and CDR2: SGHRS and YFSETQ. This CDR3 comprises 15 residues. CDR3 in amino acids: CASSVDGGFESPPHF. For the CDR3, the DNA is TGCGCCAGCAGCGTGGATGGAGGATTCGAATCACCCCCCCACTTT.

This clonotype has just one count. At one boundary the junction diverges from the germline segment, which might be a read error. The chain has TRBV20-1 and TRBJ2-5; D remains ambiguous. The DNA matches TRBJ2-1 better at its end, which makes the J call doubtful. CDR3 length: 12 residues. The germline gives CDR1 DFQATT, CDR2 SNEGSKA (reference sequence). The CDR3 DNA follows: TGCAGGGCTAGACGGATTCAAGAGACCCAGTTCTTC. It translates to CRARRIQETQFF.

This clonotype appeared many times. The chain has TRBV5-5 and TRBJ1-5; no clear D. V gave up 0 bases and J gave up 7 bases, with 8 bases separating them. Per the germline V gene, CDR1 is SGHKS and CDR2 is YYEKEE (reference sequence). The CDR3 runs to 13 residues. The chain's CDR3 is CASSLGSRQPQHF. Here the CDR3 DNA reads TGTGCCAGCAGCTTGGGCTCCAGGCAGCCCCAGCATTTT.

Details on this clonotype: Being one base from a much bigger clone, this may be a read error. The CDR3: CASTALGALGETQYF. The CDR3 bases are TGTGCCAGCACCGCCCTCGGGGCTCTGGGAGAGACCCAGTACTTC. The rearrangement links TRBV27 to TRBJ2-5; perhaps D is TRBD1 or TRBD2 (5 bases each). Germline loops: CDR1 MNHEY, CDR2 SMNVEV (reference sequence). Trimming pared 7 bases from V and 4 bases from J, leaving 19 bases between. This CDR3 has 15 residues.

At least ten counts were recorded for this clonotype. The chain joins TRBV7-2 to TRBJ2-3; D possibly corresponds to TRBD2 (6 bases). Trimming pared 6 bases from V and 6 bases from J, leaving 13 bases between. The CDR3 covers 13 residues. CDR1 SGHTA and CDR2 FQGNSA come from the germline V gene. CDR3 DNA: TGTGCCAGCAGGCGCCGGGGGAGGGATACGCAGTATTTT. Translating it yields CASRRRGRDTQYF.

The chain couples TRBV7-8 to TRBJ2-1; D call uncertain. The J call is doubtful: the DNA matches TRBJ2-7 better. Germline V gives CDR1 SGHVS, CDR2 FQNEAQ. The CDR3 is 13 amino acids. The CDR3 DNA reads as TGTGCCAGCACCATGAGCTCCTACAATGAGCAGTACTTC. It codes for CASTMSSYNEQYF.

This clonotype was seen only a few times. The chain employs TRBV12-3 or TRBV12-4 and TRBJ1-1; D gene ambiguous. The CDR3 is 11 amino acids. V was pared by 3 bases and J by 8 bases, with 7 bases between. The CDR3 DNA reads TGTGCCAGCAGTTTTCGTGGGGAAGCTTTCTTT. Its translation: CASSFRGEAFF.

This clonotype was observed at least ten times. The chain links TRBV15 to TRBJ2-1, with TRBD2 as a possible D gene (6 bases). This CDR3 contains 18 residues. V lost 5 bases and J 0 bases, leaving 20 bases between the germline ends. The germline CDR1 and CDR2 sequences are LNHNV and YYDKDF (reference sequence). The CDR3 loop reads CATSHDGEAGGSYNEQFF. Written as DNA, the CDR3 is TGTGCCACCAGCCATGACGGGGAGGCCGGCGGCTCCTACAATGAGCAGTTCTTC.

This clonotype has at least ten counts. As DNA, the CDR3 is TGCAGTGCTAAGCGTCGGGCGGGGGGGATCACAGATACGCAGTATTTT. Its translation: CSAKRRAGGITDTQYF. The V and J genes are TRBV20-1 and TRBJ2-3, with TRBD2 matching over 9 bases. Germline V gives CDR1 DFQATT, CDR2 SNEGSKA (reference sequence). This CDR3 region has 16 residues. Trimming removed 4 bases from V and 2 bases from J; junction bases left unmatched: 10.

This chain links TRBV4-2 with TRBJ2-1, with D possibly matching TRBD1 (6 bases). The CDR3 totals 15 residues. The germline CDR1 and CDR2 sequences are LGHNA and YNFKEQ. The V end lost 0 bases, the J end lost 9 bases, and 15 bases lay between the germline ends. The CDR3 spells CASSQDQQGRGEQFF. The CDR3 DNA sequence: TGTGCCAGCAGCCAAGATCAACAGGGTCGAGGTGAGCAGTTCTTC.

This clonotype was picked up many times. The chain recombines TRBV6-5 with TRBJ2-1, with D maybe TRBD1 (6 bases). The CDR3 is 14 amino acids. Germline-derived CDR1 and CDR2 are MNHEY and SVGAGI. V shed 2 bases and J shed 8 bases, with 13 bases lying between them. The CDR3 reads CASSYNRAGDEQFF. CDR3 nucleotide sequence: TGTGCCAGCAGTTACAACAGGGCTGGGGATGAGCAGTTCTTC.

The rearrangement uses TRBV12-3 or TRBV12-4 and TRBJ1-2, with 8 nucleotides matching TRBD1. Trimming at V came to 4 bases and at J to 5 bases, leaving 9 bases not matched to a gene. This CDR3 contains 15 residues. The CDR3, as DNA: TGTGCCAGCAGTTCCGGGACAGGAAGAGGGTATGGCTACACCTTC. Translated, it gives CASSSGTGRGYGYTF.